The rows below give T cell receptor beta chains drawn from one sample of a study of beta chain features in type 1 diabetes. Data came from immunoSEQ multiplex PCR; TCRdb stores just in-frame clones and leaves some out. The sample has about 900,000 clones, about a sixth seen once; the top ten hold 0.02% to 0.025%. Sequencing was carried out using naive CD4+ T cells from blood. The receptors come from a woman younger than 35 in good health. Both conserved end residues are part of each CDR3. A D gene is named only where the DNA matches it firmly. Expanded clones are given a class, and other clones once, few, many or no size at all.

NA | TRBJ2-7 | few | TRBV18 | CASSPGSYEQYF | TGTGCCAGCTCACCGGGGAGCTACGAGCAGTACTTC
NA | TRBJ1-1 | few | TRBV7-2 | CASSLGRGAGGNTEAFF | TGTGCCAGCAGCTTAGGTCGGGGGGCAGGTGGGAACACTGAAGCTTTCTTT
NA | TRBJ2-1 | few | TRBV27 | CASSFLFGRDEQFF | TGTGCCAGCAGTTTTCTCTTCGGGCGAGATGAGCAGTTCTTC
TRBD2 | TRBJ2-3 | few | TRBV5-1 | CASRTLPQLAGEEDTQYF | TGCGCCAGCAGGACTCTCCCCCAACTAGCGGGAGAAGAGGATACGCAGTATTTT
NA | TRBJ2-5 | few | TRBV7-9 | CASSLVAEETQYF | TGTGCCAGCAGCTTAGTGGCAGAAGAGACCCAGTACTTC
NA | TRBJ2-7 | few | TRBV7-9 | CASSTGRLIRESRIYEQYF | TGTGCCAGCAGCACCGGAAGGTTGATACGGGAGTCAAGGATTTACGAGCAGTACTTC
TRBD2 | TRBJ2-3 | few | TRBV5-1 | CASSLGLASTDTQYF | TGCGCCAGCAGCTTAGGACTAGCCAGCACAGATACGCAGTATTTT
NA | TRBJ2-2 | few | TRBV14 | CASAVAGAVSGELFF | TGTGCCAGTGCCGTGGCGGGGGCTGTGTCCGGGGAGCTGTTTTTT
NA | TRBJ2-7 | few | TRBV29-1 | CSGTDSFGEQYF | TGCAGCGGGACGGACTCCTTCGGCGAGCAGTACTTC
NA | TRBJ1-2 | few | TRBV2 | CASYDLNGYTF | TGTGCCAGTTATGACCTGAATGGCTACACCTTC
NA | TRBJ2-1 | few | TRBV19 | CASSMRVKNNEQFF | TGTGCCAGTAGTATGCGTGTGAAGAACAATGAGCAGTTCTTC
NA | TRBJ1-4 | NA | TRBV4-1 | CASSQTGLTSNEKLFF | TGCGCCAGCAGCCAGACGGGTCTTACCTCAAATGAAAAACTGTTTTTT
NA | TRBJ2-3 | many | TRBV10-3 | CATRQHTDTQYF | TGTGCCACAAGACAGCACACAGATACGCAGTATTTT
NA | TRBJ2-2 | few | TRBV7-2 | CASSVDRLGVSGELFF | TGTGCCAGCAGCGTCGACAGGTTAGGGGTGTCCGGGGAGCTGTTTTTT
NA | TRBJ1-5 | few | TRBV27 | CASSLSGVRQPQHF | TGTGCCAGCAGTCTCTCAGGGGTGCGGCAGCCCCAGCATTTT
NA | TRBJ1-1 | few | TRBV4-2 | CASSHSERNTEAFF | TGTGCCAGCAGCCACTCCGAGCGAAACACTGAAGCTTTCTTT
TRBD1 | TRBJ2-7 | NA | TRBV7-2 | CASSKRGQANYEQYF | TGTGCCAGCAGCAAACGCGGACAGGCAAACTACGAGCAGTACTTC
NA | TRBJ2-1 | few | TRBV7-8 | CASSLAGGLSYNEQFF | TGTGCCAGCAGCTTAGCCGGCGGCCTATCCTACAATGAGCAGTTCTTC
TRBD2 | TRBJ2-3 | few | TRBV28 | CASSSRPSGRSTDTQYF | TGTGCCAGCAGTTCTAGACCTAGCGGGAGGTCCACAGATACGCAGTATTTT
TRBD2 | TRBJ2-3 | NA | TRBV28 | CASSSWTSGRFADTQYF | TGTGCCAGCAGTTCCTGGACTAGCGGGAGGTTCGCTGATACGCAGTATTTT
TRBD2 | TRBJ2-5 | NA | TRBV7-2 | CASSLARTSGETQYF | TGTGCCAGCAGCTTAGCGCGCACTAGCGGGGAGACCCAGTACTTC
TRBD2 | TRBJ2-7 | NA | TRBV4-2 | CASSQLAGAVYEQYF | TGTGCCAGCAGCCAATTAGCGGGTGCCGTCTACGAGCAGTACTTC
NA | TRBJ2-4 | NA | TRBV15 | CATSRAPGNIQYF | TGTGCCACCAGCAGAGCCCCGGGAAACATTCAGTACTTC
NA | TRBJ2-1 | few | TRBV2 | CASSEKTRSYNEQFF | TGTGCCAGCAGTGAAAAAACTAGGTCCTACAATGAGCAGTTCTTC
NA | TRBJ2-1 | NA | TRBV15 | CATSRDRGAGFVNEQFF | TGTGCCACCAGCAGAGATCGGGGCGCGGGCTTCGTCAATGAGCAGTTCTTC
NA | TRBJ2-2 | few | TRBV7-9 | CASSFWGNTGELFF | TGTGCCAGCAGCTTCTGGGGTAACACCGGGGAGCTGTTTTTT
TRBD2 | TRBJ2-1 | NA | TRBV11-2 | CASGRGLAVYSEQFF | TGTGCCAGCGGGAGGGGACTAGCGGTTTACAGTGAGCAGTTCTTC
TRBD1 | TRBJ2-1 | NA | TRBV4-3 | CASSKTTGTGWNEQFF | TGCGCCAGCAGCAAAACCACCGGGACAGGGTGGAATGAGCAGTTCTTC
NA | TRBJ2-1 | NA | TRBV11-2 | CASRPVRGERPSYNEQFF | TGTGCCAGCAGGCCCGTCAGGGGGGAGCGTCCCTCCTACAATGAGCAGTTCTTC
NA | TRBJ1-2 | NA | TRBV11-2 | CASTWTPLQGGYTF | TGTGCCAGCACCTGGACTCCTCTACAGGGTGGCTACACCTTC
TRBD1 | TRBJ2-3 | NA | TRBV28 | CASSLRQGQRTDTQYF | TGTGCCAGCAGTTTGCGACAGGGACAACGCACAGATACGCAGTATTTT
NA | TRBJ1-2 | NA | TRBV5-6 | CASSLAPGSGYTF | TGTGCCAGCAGCTTGGCGCCAGGGAGCGGCTACACCTTC
NA | TRBJ2-2 | few | TRBV6-6 | CASKGGLVTGELFF | TGTGCCAGCAAAGGAGGGCTAGTGACCGGGGAGCTGTTTTTT
NA | TRBJ1-2 | few | TRBV10-3 | CAISESAIANYGYTF | TGTGCCATCAGTGAGTCGGCCATAGCTAACTATGGCTACACCTTC
NA | TRBJ2-6 | few | TRBV5-6 | CASSLGRGSGANVLTF | TGTGCCAGCAGCTTGGGACGGGGGTCTGGGGCCAACGTCCTGACTTTC
NA | TRBJ2-2 | few | TRBV7-9 | CASSLPAANTGELFF | TGTGCCAGCAGCTTACCCGCCGCGAACACCGGGGAGCTGTTTTTT
NA | TRBJ2-5 | NA | TRBV7-2 | CASSLDESRETQYF | TGTGCCAGCAGCTTAGATGAATCGCGGGAGACCCAGTACTTC
NA | TRBJ2-1 | NA | TRBV5-1 | CASRGAYSSYNEQFF | TGCGCCAGTAGAGGGGCGTACAGCTCCTACAATGAGCAGTTCTTC
NA | TRBJ1-5 | NA | TRBV7-9 | CASSRGGPQHF | TGTGCCAGCAGCCGCGGGGGTCCCCAGCATTTT
NA | TRBJ1-4 | NA | TRBV13 | CASSSSGGGEKLFF | TGTGCCAGCAGCTCTAGCGGAGGGGGGGAAAAACTGTTTTTT
TRBD2 | TRBJ2-1 | NA | TRBV5-4 | CASSLGLAGVREQFF | TGTGCCAGCAGCTTGGGACTAGCGGGAGTTCGTGAGCAGTTCTTC
NA | TRBJ2-7 | NA | TRBV28 | CASSGQGPGLGLYEQYF | TGTGCCAGCAGTGGACAGGGGCCGGGACTAGGACTCTACGAGCAGTACTTC
TRBD1 | TRBJ2-5 | NA | TRBV5-1 | CASSRTGDGETQYF | TGCGCCAGCAGCCGGACAGGGGATGGGGAGACCCAGTACTTC
TRBD1 | TRBJ1-1 | NA | TRBV6-5 | CASRSPGQKNTEAFF | TGTGCCAGCAGATCCCCGGGACAGAAGAACACTGAAGCTTTCTTT
NA | TRBJ2-3 | NA | TRBV19 | CASRTGDFSTDTQYF | TGTGCCAGTAGGACCGGGGACTTTTCCACAGATACGCAGTATTTT
TRBD1 | TRBJ2-6 | NA | TRBV11-2 | CASSTQGHGDGANVLTF | TGTGCCAGCAGCACACAGGGGCATGGGGATGGGGCCAACGTCCTGACTTTC
NA | TRBJ2-7 | NA | TRBV10-3 | CATLRGQTWSYEQYF | TGTGCCACCCTTCGAGGACAGACCTGGAGTTACGAGCAGTACTTC
TRBD1 | TRBJ2-1 | NA | TRBV5-6 | CASSFHGVGQGATYNEQFF | TGTGCCAGCAGCTTCCATGGAGTCGGACAGGGGGCGACCTACAATGAGCAGTTCTTC
NA | TRBJ2-1 | few | TRBV5-5 | CASSSHLSPNEQFF | TGTGCCAGCAGCTCTCATTTATCACCCAATGAGCAGTTCTTC
NA | TRBJ2-7 | NA | TRBV5-4 | CASSSRDSSYEQYF | TGTGCCAGCAGCTCTAGAGATAGCTCCTACGAGCAGTACTTC